Here is one T cell receptor beta chain with its context. This record belongs to a study of blood T cell repertoires in COVID-19. As for the study in general: Both acute and convalescent COVID-19 samples were obtained from the United States, Italy and Spain. PBMCs, B-cell-depleted T cells, or T cells provided the cDNA or gDNA that made up the material.

Germline CDR1 and CDR2: ENHRY and SYGVKD. V was cut by 5 bases and J by 10 bases, with 27 bases left in between. This CDR3 is built from 18 residues. Original processing notes: Amplification of reference gene primers was used by the study to estimate nucleated cell counts. Profiled with immunoSEQ multiplex PCR; TCRdb holds only in-frame clones, not every one. The V and J calls and clone size are taken from that table; D and trimming were inferred from the DNA. The sample has some 180,000 clones; around 90% are singletons. Material: peripheral blood. This clonotype originated in a man aged 45-60 years with acute or convalescent COVID-19. The genes are TRBV10-3 and TRBJ1-6; TRBD1 might be the D (6 bases). CDR3 coding DNA: TGTGCCATCAGTCGCCAGACCGGGACACGGGTCCGAGGCTCACCCCTCCACTTT. Protein product: CAISRQTGTRVRGSPLHF.